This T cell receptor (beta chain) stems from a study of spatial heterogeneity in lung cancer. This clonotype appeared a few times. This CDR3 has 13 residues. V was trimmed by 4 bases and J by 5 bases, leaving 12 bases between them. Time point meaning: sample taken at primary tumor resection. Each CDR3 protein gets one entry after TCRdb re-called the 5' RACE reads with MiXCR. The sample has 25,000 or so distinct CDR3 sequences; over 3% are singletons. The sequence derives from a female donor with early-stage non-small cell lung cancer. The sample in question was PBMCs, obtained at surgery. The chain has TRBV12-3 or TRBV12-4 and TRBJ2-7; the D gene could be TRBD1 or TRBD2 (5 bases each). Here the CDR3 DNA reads TGTGCCAGCAGTTCCCTTATGGGGGACGAGCAGTACTTC. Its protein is CASSSLMGDEQYF.